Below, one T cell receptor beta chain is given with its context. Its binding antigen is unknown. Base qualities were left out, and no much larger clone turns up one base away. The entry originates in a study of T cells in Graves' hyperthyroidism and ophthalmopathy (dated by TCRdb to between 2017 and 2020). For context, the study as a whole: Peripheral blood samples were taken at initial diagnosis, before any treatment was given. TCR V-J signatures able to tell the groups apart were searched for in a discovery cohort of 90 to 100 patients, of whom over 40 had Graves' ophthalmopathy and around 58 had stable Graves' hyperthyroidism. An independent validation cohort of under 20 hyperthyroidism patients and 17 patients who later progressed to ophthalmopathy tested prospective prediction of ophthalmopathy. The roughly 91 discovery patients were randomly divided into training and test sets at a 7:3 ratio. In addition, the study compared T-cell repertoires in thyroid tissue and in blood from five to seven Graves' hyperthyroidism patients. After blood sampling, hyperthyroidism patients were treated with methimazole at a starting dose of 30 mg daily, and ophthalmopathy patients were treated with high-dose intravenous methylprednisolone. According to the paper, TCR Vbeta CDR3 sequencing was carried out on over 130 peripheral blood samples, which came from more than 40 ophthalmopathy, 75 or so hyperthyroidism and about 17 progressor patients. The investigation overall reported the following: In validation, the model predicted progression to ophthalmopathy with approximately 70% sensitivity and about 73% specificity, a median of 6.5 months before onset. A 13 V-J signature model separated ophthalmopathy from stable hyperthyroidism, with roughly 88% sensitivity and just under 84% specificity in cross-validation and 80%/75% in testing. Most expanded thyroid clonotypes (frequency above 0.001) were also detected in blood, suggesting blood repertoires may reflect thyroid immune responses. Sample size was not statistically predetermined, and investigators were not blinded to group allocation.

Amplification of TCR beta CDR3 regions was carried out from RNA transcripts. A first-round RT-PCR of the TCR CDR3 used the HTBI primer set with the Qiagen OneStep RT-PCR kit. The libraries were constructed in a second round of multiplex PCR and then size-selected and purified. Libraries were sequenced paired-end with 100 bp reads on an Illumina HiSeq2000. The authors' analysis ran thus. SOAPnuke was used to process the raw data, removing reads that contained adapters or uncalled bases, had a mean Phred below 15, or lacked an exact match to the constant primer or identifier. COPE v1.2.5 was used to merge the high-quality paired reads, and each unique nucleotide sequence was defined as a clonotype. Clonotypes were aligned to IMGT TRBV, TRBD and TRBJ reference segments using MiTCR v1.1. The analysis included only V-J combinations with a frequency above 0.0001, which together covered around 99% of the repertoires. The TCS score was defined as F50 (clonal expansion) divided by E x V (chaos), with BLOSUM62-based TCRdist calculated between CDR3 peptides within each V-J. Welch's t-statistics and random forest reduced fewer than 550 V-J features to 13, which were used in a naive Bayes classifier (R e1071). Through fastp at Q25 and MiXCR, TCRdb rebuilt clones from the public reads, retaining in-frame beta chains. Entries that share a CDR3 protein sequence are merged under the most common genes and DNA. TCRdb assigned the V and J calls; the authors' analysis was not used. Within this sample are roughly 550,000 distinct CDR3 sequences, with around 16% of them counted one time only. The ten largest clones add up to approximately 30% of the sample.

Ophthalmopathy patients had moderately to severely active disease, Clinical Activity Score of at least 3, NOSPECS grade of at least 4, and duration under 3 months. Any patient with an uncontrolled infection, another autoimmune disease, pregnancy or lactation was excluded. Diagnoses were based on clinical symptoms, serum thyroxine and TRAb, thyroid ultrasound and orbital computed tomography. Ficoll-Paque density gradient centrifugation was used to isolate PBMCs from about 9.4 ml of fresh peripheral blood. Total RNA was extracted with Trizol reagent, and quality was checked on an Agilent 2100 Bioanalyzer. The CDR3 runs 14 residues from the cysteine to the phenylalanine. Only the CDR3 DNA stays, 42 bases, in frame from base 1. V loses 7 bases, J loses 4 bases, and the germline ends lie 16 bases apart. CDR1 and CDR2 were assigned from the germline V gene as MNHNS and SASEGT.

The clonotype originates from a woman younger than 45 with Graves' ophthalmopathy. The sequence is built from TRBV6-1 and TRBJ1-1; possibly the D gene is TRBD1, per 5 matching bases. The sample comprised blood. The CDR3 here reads CASTVEQGTTEAFF. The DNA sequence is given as TGTGCCAGCACCGTGGAGCAGGGCACCACTGAAGCTTTCTTT.